This T cell receptor (beta chain) was profiled in a study of blood T cell repertoires in COVID-19. Generated by immunoSEQ multiplex PCR, the TCRdb table keeps only in-frame clones and is missing some. The sample contains approximately 110,000 clones, roughly 90% of which appear only once. This CDR3 has 11 amino acids. The V end was cut by 8 bases, the J end by 10 bases, with 11 bases between. Sequencing was performed on peripheral blood. This TCR was sampled from a man aged 45 to 65 with COVID-19, enrolled during active disease. The chain carries TRBV12-3 or TRBV12-4 and TRBJ1-4, with D tentatively TRBD1 (5 bases). CDR3 region: CASHGGGKLFF. The CDR3 coding sequence is TGTGCCAGCCACGGGGGTGGAAAACTGTTTTTT.